This TCR beta chain was sequenced for a study of post-analysis software for immune sequencing data. Study in general: Multiple sclerosis in the patients followed relapsing-remitting, secondary progressive and progressive-relapsing courses. Study observations and caveats: Patients carried five TRBV segments more frequently than controls did, and TRBV5-6, TRBV5-1 and TRBV20-1 were among them. For normalized Chao1 diversity, multiple sclerosis patients scored significantly lower than controls did.

The CDR3 loop spans 16 amino acids. Per the germline V gene, CDR1 is SGHDT and CDR2 is YYEEEE. The V segment lost 5 bases and the J segment 4 bases; nucleotides outside the gene matches: 8. Each TCR beta cDNA library carried unique molecular identifiers. Each sample of roughly 0.95 to 10 million input T cells yielded roughly 0.5 million cDNA molecules, so each molecule approximated one T cell. MiXCR, applied by TCRdb to the PCR reads, yields one record per CDR3 protein. Here the sample spans hundreds of thousands of distinct CDR3 sequences, 55% to 60% being singletons. As to this clonotype: Its matching antigen is unknown.

The V call is TRBV5-6, the J call TRBJ2-1; 11 positions agree with TRBD2. What was sequenced was blood. The receptor was derived from a girl under 10 years old with multiple sclerosis. CDR3 in amino acids: CASSLPLAGAYNEQFF. For the CDR3, the DNA is TGTGCCAGCAGTCTACCACTAGCGGGGGCGTACAATGAGCAGTTCTTC.